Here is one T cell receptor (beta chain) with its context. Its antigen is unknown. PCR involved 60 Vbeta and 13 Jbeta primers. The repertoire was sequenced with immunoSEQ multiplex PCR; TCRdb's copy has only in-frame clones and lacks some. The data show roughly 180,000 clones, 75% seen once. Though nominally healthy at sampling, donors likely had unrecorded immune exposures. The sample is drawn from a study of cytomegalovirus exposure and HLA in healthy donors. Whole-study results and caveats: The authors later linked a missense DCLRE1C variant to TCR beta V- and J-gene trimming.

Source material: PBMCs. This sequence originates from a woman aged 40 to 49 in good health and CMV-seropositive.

The DNA for the CDR3 is TGCGCCAGCAGTCGGCGGGAGGGCACAGATACGCAGTATTTT. Translation gives CASSRREGTDTQYF. This chain links TRBV5-1 with TRBJ2-3; TRBD2 agrees at 8 bases. This CDR3 contains 14 residues. Germline-derived CDR1 and CDR2 are SGHRS and YFSETQ. Losses at the gene ends were 5 bases for V and 1 base for J; bases not matched to a gene: 3.